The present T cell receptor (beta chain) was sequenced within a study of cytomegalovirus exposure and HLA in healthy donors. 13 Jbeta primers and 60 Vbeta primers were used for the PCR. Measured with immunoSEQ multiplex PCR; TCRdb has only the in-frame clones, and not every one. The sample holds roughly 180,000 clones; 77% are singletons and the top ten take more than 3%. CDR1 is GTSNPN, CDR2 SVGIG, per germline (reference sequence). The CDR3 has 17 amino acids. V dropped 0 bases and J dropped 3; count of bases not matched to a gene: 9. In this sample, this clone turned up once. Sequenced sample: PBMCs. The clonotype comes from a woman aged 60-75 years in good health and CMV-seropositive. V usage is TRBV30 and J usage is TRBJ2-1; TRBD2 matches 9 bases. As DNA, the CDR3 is TGTGCCTGGAGTGTCTGGGCTAGCGGGACGAGCTACAATGAGCAGTTCTTC. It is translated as CAWSVWASGTSYNEQFF.